Listed below are T cell receptor beta chains from one sample, sequenced in a study of glioma-infiltrating T cells after dendritic cell vaccination. Clones were read by immunoSEQ multiplex PCR, and TCRdb kept only the in-frame ones, dropping some. The sample has roughly 51,000 clones; 85% are singletons. This sample comprised blood, obtained before dendritic cell vaccination. These receptor sequences come from a human donor with glioblastoma. Both conserved end residues are part of each CDR3. A D gene is named only where the DNA matches it firmly. Some rows mark clone size as missing; the rest say once, few, many or name a class of expanded clone.

d_gene,v_gene,j_gene,abundance,CDR3aa,CDR3nt
-,TRBV4-1,TRBJ1-1,-,CASSPGRGNTEAFF,TGCGCCAGCAGCCCGGGCAGGGGGAACACTGAAGCTTTCTTT
TRBD1,TRBV2,TRBJ2-6,once,CASRQGAASGANVLTF,TGTGCCAGCAGACAGGGGGCTGCCTCTGGGGCCAACGTCCTGACTTTC
-,TRBV7-2,TRBJ1-5,-,CASSWKGLGSGQPQHF,TGTGCCAGCAGCTGGAAAGGACTGGGGTCGGGGCAGCCCCAGCATTTT
-,TRBV7-9,TRBJ2-5,-,CASSPNLNRETQYF,TGTGCCAGCAGCCCCAACCTAAATCGGGAGACCCAGTACTTC
TRBD1,TRBV4-3,TRBJ2-6,medium-sized,CASSQDTPGQGVSGANVLTF,TGCGCCAGCAGCCAAGATACTCCGGGACAGGGGGTCTCTGGGGCCAACGTCCTGACTTTC
-,TRBV5-1,TRBJ1-5,once,CASSLGDNQPQHF,TGCGCCAGCAGCTTAGGGGACAATCAGCCCCAGCATTTT
-,TRBV7-3,TRBJ2-1,-,CASSSPDAGKQFF,TGTGCCAGCAGCTCTCCGGACGCGGGTAAGCAGTTCTTC
-,TRBV9,TRBJ1-2,-,CASSAPVAPGGYTF,TGTGCCAGCAGCGCTCCGGTAGCCCCGGGAGGCTACACCTTC
TRBD1,TRBV6-1,TRBJ1-2,-,CATTDRVRGYTF,TGTGCCACCACGGACAGGGTGAGGGGCTACACCTTC
TRBD1,TRBV29-1,TRBJ2-7,-,CSVDTDRARNEQYF,TGCAGCGTTGATACAGACAGGGCAAGGAACGAGCAGTACTTC
-,TRBV6-1,TRBJ2-1,-,CASTKADIRNEQFF,TGTGCCAGCACGAAGGCCGACATTCGGAATGAGCAGTTCTTC
-,TRBV14,TRBJ2-1,-,CASSLRNEQFF,TGTGCCAGCAGCCTACGGAATGAGCAGTTCTTC
-,TRBV29-1,TRBJ1-1,-,CSVERPTEAFF,TGCAGCGTTGAGAGGCCCACTGAAGCTTTCTTT
-,TRBV18,TRBJ2-2,-,CASSSRQANTGELFF,TGTGCCAGCTCATCCCGACAGGCGAACACCGGGGAGCTGTTTTTT
-,TRBV7-2,TRBJ2-5,-,CASSLSGHLDGETQYF,TGTGCCAGCAGCTTATCGGGACACCTGGATGGGGAGACCCAGTACTTC
-,TRBV27,TRBJ2-1,-,CASSRAGEQFF,TGTGCCAGCAGTAGGGCAGGGGAGCAGTTCTTC
TRBD1,TRBV30,TRBJ2-2,once,CAWSGLDRVKNTGELFF,TGTGCCTGGAGTGGCTTGGACAGGGTAAAGAACACCGGGGAGCTGTTTTTT
-,TRBV25-1,TRBJ1-1,-,CASSVGGNTEAFF,TGTGCCAGCAGTGTCGGGGGGAACACTGAAGCTTTCTTT